What follows is one T cell receptor beta chain and its context. Its antigen is undetermined. The data were taken from a study of OX40 agonist ivuxolimab in advanced cancers. Study in general: In this trial design, patients received ivuxolimab intravenously at 0.01 to 10 mg/kg every 2 weeks. Study outcomes and limitations: Expanded peripheral T-cell antigen specificity went undetermined. At 0.1 to 3.0 mg/kg and by week 6, CD4+ and CD8+ T cells in the blood had expanded clonally. More expanded clones were found, on average, in CD8+ than in CD4+ T cells.

Assay used: immunoSEQ multiplex PCR; TCRdb lists only in-frame clones, some missing. Here the sample spans around 69,000 clones, around 84% being singletons. The germline V gene has CDR1 MDHEN and CDR2 SYDVKM. The length of the CDR3 is 17 residues. V was cut by 6 bases and J by 0 bases, with 19 bases left in between. This chain uses TRBV28 with TRBJ2-3, with D uncertain. Source: CD4+ or CD8+ T cells sorted from blood, taken in a trial of the OX40 agonist ivuxolimab. This sequence was found in an adult with an advanced solid tumor such as melanoma, head and neck, liver or kidney cancer. The CDR3 is CASSPLGSQSSTDTQYF. The CDR3 coding sequence is TGTGCCAGCAGCCCCCTCGGGTCCCAGTCTAGCACAGATACGCAGTATTTT.